The present TCR beta chain was sequenced within a study of CD8 T cells in ankylosing spondylitis. MiXCR, run by TCRdb on the 5' RACE reads, gives a single entry per CDR3 protein. The sample contains 250,000 to 300,000 distinct CDR3 sequences, about 20% of which appear only once. With V trimmed by 7 bases and J by 0 bases, 7 bases remained unmatched. Germline assignment: CDR1 SGHRS and CDR2 YFSETQ. CDR3 size: 15 residues. As to this clonotype: What it recognizes is unknown.

General study points: It was reported that disease-linked clones were significantly enriched in matched ankylosing spondylitis synovial fluid. CD8+ disease-linked clones were present at relatively low frequencies in blood. Blood of patients with ankylosing spondylitis appeared to be characterized by a TCR beta motif of several highly homologous variants.

The source is a male donor with ankylosing spondylitis or in good health (not recorded which). The sequencing sample was made of blood, either unsorted or a sorted T cell fraction (not recorded which). The genes are TRBV5-1 and TRBJ1-1; 9 bases agree with TRBD1. This CDR3 is CASSTGGGLNTEAFF. The CDR3 region has the DNA TGCGCCAGCTCGACAGGGGGAGGCCTGAACACTGAAGCTTTCTTT.